This T cell receptor (beta chain) was found in a study of blood T cells in healthy people across ages. Primers used in a second PCR of about 6 to 11 cycles were a sample-barcoded 5' primer and a J-beta primer mix. MiXCR was run by TCRdb on the 5' RACE reads, yielding one entry per CDR3 protein. The table lists 1.5 million to 2 million distinct CDR3 sequences, around 42% of them singletons. The V end was cut by 6 bases, the J end by 4 bases, with 18 bases between. Looked up from germline, CDR1 is KGHSH and CDR2 is LQKENI. This CDR3 is built from 15 residues. This clonotype was seen a few times. Antigen specificity is unknown. Study findings and constraints: Long-lived donors carried more naive CD4+ cells and greater diversity than aged donors. In older individuals, TCR beta diversity per million T cells was lower, falling roughly linearly with age. As naive T cell percentage varied, TCR beta diversity correlated strongly with it.

Isolating PBMCs gave at least 6 million of these cells per sample. Sequenced sample: blood. This receptor was obtained from a human donor in good health. The chain has TRBV18 and TRBJ1-2, with D tentatively TRBD1 (6 bases). CDR3 sequence (DNA): TGTGCCAGCTCTCCCGGGACAAGGGCCTCCTATGGCTACACCTTC. Its protein product is CASSPGTRASYGYTF.